This T cell receptor (beta chain) was captured by sequencing in a study of blood T cells in healthy people across ages. Germline-derived CDR1 and CDR2 are MGHDK and SYGVNS. V lost 1 base, J lost 6 bases, and 13 bases stayed unmatched. The length of the CDR3 is 17 residues. The second PCR ran roughly 6 to 11 cycles with a sample-barcoded 5' primer and J-beta primers. TCRdb independently ran MiXCR on the 5' RACE reads; one entry per CDR3 protein. The sample carries almost 1 million distinct CDR3 sequences, about 51% recorded once. Total RNA was extracted at no less than 6 micrograms per sample. This clonotype originated in an older woman in good health. Sequencing used blood. The chain is built from TRBV25-1 and TRBJ2-3; 7 nucleotides align to TRBD2. The CDR3 DNA sequence: TGTGCCAGCAGTGAATTTTGGGCGGGAGTGATGGGGGATACGCAGTATTTT. Encoded protein: CASSEFWAGVMGDTQYF.